These 6 T cell receptor beta chains share one sample of origin, sequenced in a study of T cell repertoires in aging, cancer and after chemotherapy. The template was genomic DNA from peripheral blood, not RNA. Multiplex touch-down PCR with TRB-A/B primers amplified rearranged V-D-J TRB sequences. TCRdb processed the multiplex PCR reads anew with MiXCR; each CDR3 protein has one entry. The top ten hold around 15% of the sample, which has roughly 2,500 distinct CDR3 sequences, roughly 21% seen once. The sequenced sample was blood. The receptors derive from a human donor with a solid tumor.

The chain uses TRBV23-1 and TRBJ2-7, with 9 bases matching TRBD1. TRBV23-1 is placed among ORFs of uncertain function. With 6 bases clipped from V and 9 bases from J, the junction kept 15 bases outside the gene matches. This CDR3 is 15 amino acids long. The CDR3 is CASRNRGQGRSGQYF. The CDR3 DNA follows: TGCGCCAGCAGAAACCGCGGACAGGGGAGGAGCGGGCAGTACTTC.

This chain connects TRBV4-3 to TRBJ1-2, with 8 bases identical to TRBD1. J gave up 0 bases and V 2 bases, and 2 bases lay outside the gene matches. Germline-derived CDR1 and CDR2 are LGHNA and YSLEER. The CDR3 totals 15 residues. CDR3 bases: TGCGCCAGCAGCCAAAAGGGACAGGCTAACTATGGCTACACCTTC. Its translation is CASSQKGQANYGYTF.

Sample share makes this clonotype medium-sized. J is TRBJ2-7 and V is TRBV30; D remains unclear. The germline V gene encodes CDR1 GTSNPN and CDR2 SVGIG (reference sequence). This CDR3 comprises 11 residues. Trimming pared 0 bases from V and 9 bases from J, leaving 9 bases between. The CDR3 is CAWSVPGGQYF. The CDR3, as DNA: TGTGCCTGGAGTGTACCCGGCGGGCAGTACTTC.

The rearrangement uses TRBV28 and TRBJ2-7; 8 nucleotides agree with TRBD1. The CDR3 is made up of 16 amino acids. Germline trimming cut 2 bases from V and 5 bases from J; bases unmatched to any gene: 11. Germline V lookup: CDR1 MDHEN, CDR2 SYDVKM. CDR3 region: CASSLPSPGTGHEQYF. DNA of the CDR3: TGTGCCAGCAGTTTACCAAGCCCCGGGACAGGCCACGAGCAGTACTTC.

The chain employs TRBV6-5 and TRBJ2-1; D not resolved. The CDR3 spans 13 residues. Trimming removed 5 bases at V and 5 bases at J, with 10 bases between. Germline CDR1 MNHEY, CDR2 SVGAGI. CDR3 sequence: CASSRILDNEQFF. The CDR3 coding sequence is TGTGCCAGCAGTCGGATTCTCGACAATGAGCAGTTCTTC.

This clonotype came up a few times. The V and J genes are TRBV20-1 and TRBJ2-7, with 10 nucleotides matching TRBD1. The germline V gene has CDR1 DFQATT and CDR2 SNEGSKA (reference sequence). With V trimmed by 5 bases and J by 6 bases, 13 bases remained unmatched. The CDR3 consists of 15 residues. In DNA, the CDR3 is TGCAGTGCTGGACAGGGGGGCCCAGCAAGGGGCGAGCAGTACTTC. It codes for CSAGQGGPARGEQYF.